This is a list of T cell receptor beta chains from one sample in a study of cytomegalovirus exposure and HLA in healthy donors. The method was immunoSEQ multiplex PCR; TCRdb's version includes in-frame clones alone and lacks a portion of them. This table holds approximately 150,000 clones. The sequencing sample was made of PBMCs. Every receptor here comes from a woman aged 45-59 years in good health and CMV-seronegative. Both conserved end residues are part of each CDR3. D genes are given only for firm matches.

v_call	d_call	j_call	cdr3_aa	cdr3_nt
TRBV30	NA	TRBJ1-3	CAWRSGLPRAGGNTIYF	TGTGCCTGGAGATCGGGACTCCCGAGGGCAGGAGGAAACACCATATATTTT
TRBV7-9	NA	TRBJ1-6	CASSRSGARETPLHF	TGTGCCAGCAGCCGAAGCGGGGCCCGAGAGACACCCCTCCACTTT
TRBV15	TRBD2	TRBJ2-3	CATNPSGGTDTQYF	TGTGCCACCAACCCCAGCGGGGGGACAGATACGCAGTATTTT
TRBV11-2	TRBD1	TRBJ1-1	CASSLYRGRDTEAFF	TGTGCCAGCAGCTTATACAGGGGGCGAGACACTGAAGCTTTCTTT
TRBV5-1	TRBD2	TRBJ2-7	CASSRTSGSYEQYF	TGCGCCAGCAGCCGGACTAGCGGGAGCTACGAGCAGTACTTC
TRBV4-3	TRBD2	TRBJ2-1	CASSHWGKTSGIDEQFF	TGCGCCAGCAGCCATTGGGGAAAGACTAGCGGTATAGATGAGCAGTTCTTC
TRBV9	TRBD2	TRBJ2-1	CASSVVSGSNEQFF	TGTGCCAGCAGCGTAGTGAGCGGGAGCAATGAGCAGTTCTTC
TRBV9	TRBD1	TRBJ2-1	CASSEAGGMGEQFF	TGTGCCAGCAGCGAGGCAGGGGGCATGGGTGAGCAGTTCTTC
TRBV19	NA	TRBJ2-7	CASSKSGVEYEQYF	TGTGCCAGTAGTAAGTCGGGGGTAGAGTACGAGCAGTACTTC
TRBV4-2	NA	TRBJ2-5	CASSQVRDGETQYF	TGTGCCAGCAGCCAAGTGCGGGACGGAGAGACCCAGTACTTC
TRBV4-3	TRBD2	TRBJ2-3	CASSQSLAGGTDTQYF	TGCGCCAGCAGCCAATCGCTAGCGGGAGGGACAGATACGCAGTATTTT
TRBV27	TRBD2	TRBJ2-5	CASSLSGVREGRETQYF	TGTGCCAGCAGTTTATCTGGGGTGCGGGAGGGACGAGAGACCCAGTACTTC
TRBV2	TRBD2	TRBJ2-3	CASCRLAGADTQYF	TGTGCCAGCTGCCGACTAGCGGGAGCAGATACGCAGTATTTT
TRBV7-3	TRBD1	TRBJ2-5	CASSPTGGRETQYF	TGTGCCAGCAGCCCTACAGGGGGCCGGGAGACCCAGTACTTC
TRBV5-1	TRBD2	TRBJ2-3	CASSIAGDTDTQYF	TGCGCCAGCAGCATAGCGGGGGACACAGATACGCAGTATTTT
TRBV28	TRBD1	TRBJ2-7	CASSLGTGIREQYF	TGTGCCAGCAGTCTCGGGACAGGGATACGCGAGCAGTACTTC
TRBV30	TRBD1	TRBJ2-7	CAWSVWTGSSYEQYF	TGTGCCTGGAGTGTATGGACAGGGTCTTCCTACGAGCAGTACTTC
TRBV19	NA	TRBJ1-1	CASSSASMNTEAFF	TGTGCCAGTAGTAGCGCTAGCATGAACACTGAAGCTTTCTTT
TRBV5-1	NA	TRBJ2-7	CASSFGPSRYSYEQYF	TGCGCCAGCAGCTTCGGTCCCTCACGATACTCCTACGAGCAGTACTTC
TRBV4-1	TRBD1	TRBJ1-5	CASSPRTGVKMTNQPQHF	TGCGCCAGCAGCCCCCGGACAGGGGTGAAAATGACCAATCAGCCCCAGCATTTT